The text below deals with one T cell receptor (beta chain). In the study's own analysis: From reference gene primer amplification, estimates of nucleated cell counts were derived. Sequencing was performed with immunoSEQ multiplex PCR; in TCRdb, only in-frame clones are kept and a portion is missing. Clone size and the V and J calls come from that table; the DNA yielded D and trimming. The profile shows 200,000 to 300,000 clones, approximately 82% of them singletons. The data originate from a study of blood T cell repertoires in COVID-19. Study-level background: Material from acute and convalescent COVID-19 was sourced from the United States, Italy and Spain. PBMCs, B-cell-depleted T cells, or T cells were the source of the cDNA or gDNA that made up the material.

The CDR3 extends over 15 amino acids. After removal of 3 bases from V and 6 bases from J, the junction contained 7 bases not matched to a gene. The germline gives CDR1 SGHKS, CDR2 YYEKEE (reference sequence). The chain employs TRBV5-5 and TRBJ2-7; 12 bases map to TRBD1. Sequencing was carried out using peripheral blood. This TCR came from a woman of 80 years or more with acute or convalescent COVID-19. The CDR3 loop reads CASSSAGTGGREQYF. The CDR3 nucleotides are TGTGCCAGCAGCTCGGCCGGGACAGGGGGCCGCGAGCAGTACTTC.